These 10 T cell receptor beta chains were all obtained from the same sample, sequenced in a study of regulatory dendritic cells for organ transplantation. The method was immunoSEQ multiplex PCR; TCRdb's version includes in-frame clones alone and lacks a portion of them. Seen here are 25,000 to 30,000 clones, roughly 85% observed once, and the top ten hold 0.4%. The sequenced material came from naive CD8+ T cells from blood. This sample's subset: CD45RA+ naive T cells. Receptors originate from a human donor in good health.

The chain recombines TRBV7-6 with TRBJ1-1; maybe TRBD1 (5 bases). Germline V gene data show CDR1 as SGHVS and CDR2 as FNYEAQ. The germline V and J ends were trimmed by 1 base and 1 base, with 10 bases remaining between them. The CDR3 sequence is 15 residues long. The CDR3 sequence is CASSLGVGGNTEAFF. The CDR3 region has the DNA TGTGCCAGCAGCTTAGGGGTGGGGGGGAACACTGAAGCTTTCTTT.

The chain carries TRBV19 and TRBJ2-3, with 8 bases identical to TRBD2. Germline CDR1 is LNHDA and CDR2 is SQIVND (reference sequence). The CDR3 has 15 amino acids. The CDR3 loop is CATTGAGRGRDTQYF. CDR3 DNA: TGTGCTACTACTGGGGCCGGGAGGGGAAGGGATACGCAGTATTTT.

The chain uses TRBV10-2 and TRBJ1-1, with D tentatively TRBD1 (5 bases). The CDR3 sequence is 13 residues long. V was pared by 3 bases and J by 4 bases, with 9 bases between. CDR1 is WSHSY, CDR2 SAAADI, per germline. The CDR3 reads CASSDREATEAFF. The CDR3, as DNA: TGCGCCAGCAGTGACAGGGAAGCCACTGAAGCTTTCTTT.

The chain employs TRBV4-1 and TRBJ2-5; TRBD2 agrees at 7 bases. The CDR3 sequence is 16 residues long. Germline V gene sequence: CDR1 MGHRA, CDR2 YSYEKL. V dropped 7 bases and J dropped 5; count of bases not matched to a gene: 16. The CDR3 bases are TGCGCCAGCACCCGATACCTAGCGGCTGAGGGGGAGACCCAGTACTTC. This codes for CASTRYLAAEGETQYF.

The chain is built from TRBV6-1 and TRBJ1-4; 9 nucleotides line up with TRBD1. The junction had 1 base not matched to a gene; V was cut back by 1 base and J by 7 bases. The CDR3 is 14 amino acids. Germline assignment: CDR1 MNHNS and CDR2 SASEGT. This CDR3 is CASSEEDRGEKLFF. CDR3 sequence (DNA): TGTGCCAGCAGTGAAGAGGACAGGGGTGAAAAACTGTTTTTT.

Only a few counts were recorded for this clone. The rearrangement links TRBV9 to TRBJ1-1; weak D call: TRBD1 (5 bases). V was shortened by 0 bases and J by 5 bases, with 11 bases between the two germline ends. Germline assignment: CDR1 SGDLS and CDR2 YYNGEE. The CDR3 length is 14 residues. The CDR3 spells CASSVAGGKTEAFF. The CDR3 nucleotides read TGTGCCAGCAGCGTAGCCGGGGGTAAGACTGAAGCTTTCTTT. The whole variable domain, filled in from reference TRBV9 and TRBJ1-1, reads DSGVTQTPKHLITATGQRVTLRCSPRSGDLSVYWYQQSLDQGLQFLIQYYNGEERAKGNILERFSAQQFPDLHSELNLSSLELGDSALYFCASSVAGGKTEAFFGQGTRLTVV.

The rearrangement links TRBV4-3 to TRBJ2-1; 7 bases fit TRBD2. Germline CDR1 reads LGHNA; CDR2 reads YSLEER. The CDR3 totals 16 residues. J lost 0 bases, V lost 0 bases, and 2 bases had no gene match. CDR3 sequence reads: CASSQDRDYSYNEQFF. The CDR3 DNA reads as TGCGCCAGCAGCCAAGACCGGGACTACTCCTACAATGAGCAGTTCTTC.

V and J are TRBV6-5 and TRBJ2-1, with 8 bases aligning to TRBD2. This CDR3 is 13 amino acids long. Germline V gene sequence: CDR1 MNHEY, CDR2 SVGAGI. V lost 9 bases to trimming and J lost 2 bases; unmatched junction nucleotides: 3. CDR3 region: CASSSGPYNEQFF. DNA for the CDR3: TGTGCCAGTTCTAGCGGGCCCTACAATGAGCAGTTCTTC.

V gene TRBV7-6 combines with J gene TRBJ2-1, with TRBD2 matching 12 bases. Trimming at V came to 5 bases and at J to 4 bases, leaving 9 bases not matched to a gene. Germline V CDR1 and CDR2: SGHVS, FNYEAQ. CDR3 length: 17 residues. The CDR3 DNA reads TGTGCCAGCAGCGCCTCTAGCGGGGGGGCTCTTTACAATGAGCAGTTCTTC. This gives the protein CASSASSGGALYNEQFF.

The chain uses TRBV5-5 and TRBJ2-7; possibly TRBD1 for D (5 bases). The CDR3 loop spans 17 amino acids. From germline, CDR1 is SGHKS and CDR2 YYEKEE (reference sequence). V lost 4 bases, J lost 0 bases, and 20 bases lay in between. CDR3 bases: TGTGCCAGCAGCGACTCCCTCAAAGGGGTCTACTCCTACGAGCAGTACTTC. It codes for CASSDSLKGVYSYEQYF.